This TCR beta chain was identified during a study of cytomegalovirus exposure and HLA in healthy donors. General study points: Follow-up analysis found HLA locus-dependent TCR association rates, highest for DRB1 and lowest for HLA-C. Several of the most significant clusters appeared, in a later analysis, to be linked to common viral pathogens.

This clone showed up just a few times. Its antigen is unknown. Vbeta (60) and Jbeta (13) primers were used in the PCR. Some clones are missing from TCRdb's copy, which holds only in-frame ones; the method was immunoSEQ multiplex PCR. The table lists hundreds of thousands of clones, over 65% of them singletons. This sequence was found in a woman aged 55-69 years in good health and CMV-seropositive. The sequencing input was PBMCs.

This CDR3 reads CASSQVRGGRGNYSNQPQHF. For the CDR3, the DNA is TGTGCCAGCAGCCAAGTACGGGGGGGAAGGGGGAACTATAGCAATCAGCCCCAGCATTTT. The genes are TRBV4-2 and TRBJ1-5, with D possibly matching TRBD1 (6 bases). Germline-derived CDR1 and CDR2 are LGHNA and YNFKEQ. CDR3 length equals 20 residues. V shed 1 base and J shed 0 bases, with 22 bases lying between them.